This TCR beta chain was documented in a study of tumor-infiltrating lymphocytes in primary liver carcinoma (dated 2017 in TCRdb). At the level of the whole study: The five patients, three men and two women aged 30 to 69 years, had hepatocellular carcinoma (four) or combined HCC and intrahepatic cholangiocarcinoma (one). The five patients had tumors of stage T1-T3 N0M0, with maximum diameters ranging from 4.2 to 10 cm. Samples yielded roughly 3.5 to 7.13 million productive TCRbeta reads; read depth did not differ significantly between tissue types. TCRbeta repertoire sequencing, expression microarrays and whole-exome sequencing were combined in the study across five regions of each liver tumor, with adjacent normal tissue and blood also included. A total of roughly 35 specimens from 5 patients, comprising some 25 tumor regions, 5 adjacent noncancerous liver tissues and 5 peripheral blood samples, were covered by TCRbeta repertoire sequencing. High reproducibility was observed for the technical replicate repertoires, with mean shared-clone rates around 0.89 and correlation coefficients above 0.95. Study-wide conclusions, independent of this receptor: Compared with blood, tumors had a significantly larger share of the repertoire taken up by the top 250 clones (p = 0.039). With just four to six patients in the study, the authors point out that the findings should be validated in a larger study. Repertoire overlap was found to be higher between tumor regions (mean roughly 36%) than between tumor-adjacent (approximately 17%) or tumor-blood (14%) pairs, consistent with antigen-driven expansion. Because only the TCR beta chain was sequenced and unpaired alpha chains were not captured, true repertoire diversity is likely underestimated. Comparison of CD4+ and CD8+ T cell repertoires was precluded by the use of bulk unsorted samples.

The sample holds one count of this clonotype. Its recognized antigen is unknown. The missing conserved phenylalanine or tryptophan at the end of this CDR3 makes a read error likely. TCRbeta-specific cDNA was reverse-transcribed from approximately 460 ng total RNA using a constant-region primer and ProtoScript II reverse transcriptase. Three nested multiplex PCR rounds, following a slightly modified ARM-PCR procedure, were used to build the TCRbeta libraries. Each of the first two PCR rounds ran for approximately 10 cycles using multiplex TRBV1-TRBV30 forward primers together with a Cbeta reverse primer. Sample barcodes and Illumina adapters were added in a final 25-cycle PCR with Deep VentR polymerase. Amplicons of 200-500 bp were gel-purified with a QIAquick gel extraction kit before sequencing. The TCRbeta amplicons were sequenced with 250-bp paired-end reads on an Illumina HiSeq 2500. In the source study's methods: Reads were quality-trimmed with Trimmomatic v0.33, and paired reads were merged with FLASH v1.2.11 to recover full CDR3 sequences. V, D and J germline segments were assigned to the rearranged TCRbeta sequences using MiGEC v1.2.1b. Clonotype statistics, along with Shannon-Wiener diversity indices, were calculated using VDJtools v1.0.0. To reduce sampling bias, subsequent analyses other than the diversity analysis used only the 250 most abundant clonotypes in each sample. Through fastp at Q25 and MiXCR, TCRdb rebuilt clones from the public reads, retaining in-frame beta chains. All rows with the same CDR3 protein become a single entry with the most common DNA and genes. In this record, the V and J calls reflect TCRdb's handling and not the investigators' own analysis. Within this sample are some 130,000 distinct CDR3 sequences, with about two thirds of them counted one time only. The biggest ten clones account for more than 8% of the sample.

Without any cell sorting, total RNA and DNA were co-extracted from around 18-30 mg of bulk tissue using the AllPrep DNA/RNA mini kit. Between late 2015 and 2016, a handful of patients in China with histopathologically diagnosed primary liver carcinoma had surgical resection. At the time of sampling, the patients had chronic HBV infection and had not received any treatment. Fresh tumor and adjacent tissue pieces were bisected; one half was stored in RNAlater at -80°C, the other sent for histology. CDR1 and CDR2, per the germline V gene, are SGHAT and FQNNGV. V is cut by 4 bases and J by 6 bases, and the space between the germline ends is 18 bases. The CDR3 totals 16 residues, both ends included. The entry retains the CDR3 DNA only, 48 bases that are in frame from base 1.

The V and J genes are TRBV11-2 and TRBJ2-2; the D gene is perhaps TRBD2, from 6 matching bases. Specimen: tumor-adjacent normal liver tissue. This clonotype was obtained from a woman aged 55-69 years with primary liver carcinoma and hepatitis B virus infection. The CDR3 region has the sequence CASSYGTASASGELFI. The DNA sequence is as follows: TGTGCCAGCAGCTATGGTACGGCTAGCGCATCCGGGGAGCTGTTTATT.